The count of the clone carrying this T cell receptor beta chain is one. No antigen is known for it. This sample is drawn from a study of cytomegalovirus exposure and HLA in healthy donors. On the study more broadly: A previous analysis identified 95 million to 130 million unique TCR beta sequences derived from 180 million or so T cells. Study results and caveats: TCR beta V segments were, for the most part, productive about 87% or about 30% of the time in an earlier analysis.

Germline lookup yields CDR1 MNHNS and CDR2 SASEGT. The CDR3 loop spans 15 amino acids. Trimming took off 2 bases at V and 3 bases at J, with 13 bases between the two ends. The PCR ran on 60 Vbeta and 13 Jbeta primers. Libraries were prepared by immunoSEQ multiplex PCR; TCRdb keeps only in-frame clonotypes and omits some of them. The sample includes roughly 160,000 clones, 85% seen only once; the top ten take 1%. The sequencing input was PBMCs. The receptor was isolated from a boy aged 2-15 years in good health and CMV-seronegative. This sequence joins TRBV6-1 and TRBJ1-2, with D tentatively TRBD1 (6 bases). In DNA form, the CDR3 reads TGTGCCAGCAGTGAATCCACGGACAGCTACTATGGCTACACCTTC. This codes for CASSESTDSYYGYTF.